This T cell receptor (beta chain) is from a study of Tregs in tolerant kidney transplant recipients. Study-wide results and limits: The small number of patients limits these findings pending further validation.

Note on this clone: Its antigen remains unidentified.

Clones were sequenced by immunoSEQ multiplex PCR, and TCRdb holds only the in-frame ones, with some missing. The profile shows tens of thousands of clones, around 85% of them singletons. CDR1 MDHEN and CDR2 SYDVKM come from the germline V gene. The CDR3 loop spans 14 amino acids. Between the trimmed V and J ends, which lost 2 bases and 0 bases, there was a span of 6 bases. The sequencing here drew on Tregs from blood, taken before the transplant. The TCR sequence derives from a human donor who received a combined kidney and bone marrow transplant. J is TRBJ2-3 and V is TRBV28; D is unclear. The CDR3: CASSLDLSTDTQYF. The CDR3 DNA reads TGTGCCAGCAGTTTAGACTTGAGCACAGATACGCAGTATTTT. Together with reference TRBV28 and TRBJ2-3, the CDR3 gives the full variable domain: DVKVTQSSRYLVKRTGEKVFLECVQDMDHENMFWYRQDPGLGLRLIYFSYDVKMKEKGDIPEGYSVSREKKERFSLILESASTNQTSMYLCASSLDLSTDTQYFGPGTRLTVL.